This note documents a single T cell receptor (beta chain) sequence. Its antigen is still unknown. The V gene lost 6 bases and the J gene lost 6 bases, with 16 bases spanning the gap. Germline CDR1 SGHDN, CDR2 FVKESK. This CDR3 has 14 residues. No neoadjuvant therapy was given before resection to the patients supplying these archived tumor blocks. These data originate in a study of CXCR4 blockade with PD-1 therapy in pancreatic cancer. Study conclusions and caveats: Survival did not correlate with tumor clonality, which averaged approximately 0.15 versus 0.05. Frequent tumor clones were encoded by many distinct rearrangements, suggesting shared antigens.

Sequencing used immunoSEQ multiplex PCR; TCRdb keeps in-frame clones, though not all of them. The table shows about 5,900 clones, with roughly 36% occurring only once. This sequence originates from a human donor with pancreatic ductal adenocarcinoma. J is TRBJ2-3 and V is TRBV14; D is perhaps TRBD1 (6 bases). Sequencing used tumor tissue. Here the CDR3 reads CASSRDRSRDTQYF. In DNA, the CDR3 is TGTGCCAGCAGTCGTGACAGGAGCAGGGATACGCAGTATTTT.